A selection of T cell receptor beta chains follows, all from one sample in a study of T cell changes during pregnancy in multiple sclerosis. Here immunoSEQ multiplex PCR was the method, and the copy in TCRdb shows in-frame clones only, minus some. The table has tens of thousands of clones, approximately 94% seen once. The sample in question was peripheral blood, obtained in the third trimester of pregnancy. The receptor source for this set is a female donor with multiple sclerosis, enrolled in a pregnancy study. Each CDR3 is given with its conserved first and last residue. A D gene is named only where the DNA matches it firmly. Clone size, where shown, is once, few, many, or a class for clones that have expanded.

v_call	cdr3_length	j_call	clone_size	d_call	cdr3_aa	cdr3_nt
TRBV5-1	12	TRBJ1-1	-	-	CASSYGGTEAFF	TGCGCCAGCTCGTATGGAGGGACTGAAGCTTTCTTT
TRBV6-1	14	TRBJ1-4	-	TRBD1	CASSQQGQGEKLFF	TGTGCCAGCAGTCAACAGGGGCAAGGAGAAAAACTGTTTTTT
TRBV6-5	12	TRBJ2-6	-	-	CASTAGANVLTF	TGTGCCAGCACTGCTGGGGCCAACGTCCTGACTTTC
TRBV7-2	13	TRBJ2-1	-	-	CASSLPQYNEQFF	TGTGCCAGCAGCTTACCTCAGTACAATGAGCAGTTCTTC
TRBV6-1	16	TRBJ2-5	-	TRBD1	CASSEGGWTGGETQYF	TGTGCCAGCAGTGAGGGTGGTTGGACAGGGGGAGAGACCCAGTACTTC
TRBV4-2	15	TRBJ2-2	-	TRBD2	CATKIAGQNTGELFF	TGTGCCACCAAGATAGCGGGGCAAAACACCGGGGAGCTGTTTTTT
TRBV29-1	15	TRBJ2-4	-	-	CSAGGRGIAKNIQYF	TGCAGCGCCGGGGGGCGGGGAATAGCCAAAAACATTCAGTACTTC
TRBV27	11	TRBJ2-7	-	-	CASSPSYEQYF	TGTGCCAGCAGTCCTTCCTACGAGCAGTACTTC
TRBV6-5	14	TRBJ2-7	-	-	CASSRVVGGGEQYF	TGTGCCAGCTCCCGGGTGGTAGGGGGTGGAGAGCAGTACTTC
TRBV19	12	TRBJ1-2	once	-	CASSDPSWGYTF	TGTGCCAGTAGCGACCCTAGCTGGGGCTACACCTTC
TRBV12-1	16	TRBJ1-2	-	-	CASSVDRSCFNYGYTF	TGTGCCAGCAGCGTGGACAGGAGCTGCTTTAACTATGGCTACACCTTC
TRBV13	17	TRBJ2-5	-	TRBD2	CASSSGLAEPGWETQYF	TGTGCCAGCAGCTCGGGACTAGCGGAGCCAGGGTGGGAGACCCAGTACTTC
TRBV7-9	16	TRBJ2-1	-	TRBD1	CASSSNRDSSYNEQFF	TGTGCCAGCAGCTCAAACAGGGACAGCTCCTACAATGAGCAGTTCTTC
TRBV7-9	13	TRBJ2-1	-	TRBD1	CASSRDRENEQFF	TGTGCCAGCAGCCGCGACAGGGAAAATGAGCAGTTCTTC
TRBV29-1	13	TRBJ2-6	-	-	CSVAVSGANVLTF	TGCAGCGTTGCTGTATCTGGGGCCAACGTCCTGACTTTC
TRBV5-1	13	TRBJ1-1	many	TRBD1	CASSDRDNAEAFF	TGCGCCAGCAGCGACAGGGACAATGCTGAAGCTTTCTTT
TRBV7-2	18	TRBJ2-2	-	TRBD2	CASSLWTRAGGGTGELFF	TGTGCCAGCAGCTTGTGGACGCGGGCGGGAGGAGGAACCGGGGAGCTGTTTTTT
TRBV19	15	TRBJ1-1	-	TRBD1	CASRPRQGLGTEAFF	TGTGCCAGTAGACCAAGACAGGGCTTGGGCACTGAAGCTTTCTTT
TRBV19	15	TRBJ2-7	-	TRBD2	CASRDLGRGAYEQYF	TGTGCCAGTAGAGACCTAGGACGGGGGGCCTACGAGCAGTACTTC
TRBV29-1	17	TRBJ2-1	-	TRBD2	CSVEGFRGTSGSGEQFF	TGTAGCGTTGAAGGCTTCAGGGGGACTAGCGGGAGCGGTGAGCAGTTCTTC
TRBV6-1	12	TRBJ2-1	-	-	CASSGGENEQFF	TGTGCCAGCAGTGGGGGGGAGAATGAGCAGTTCTTC
TRBV4-2	17	TRBJ2-1	once	TRBD2	CASSQGEAGDPYNEQFF	TGTGCCAGCAGCCAAGGCGAGGCGGGAGACCCCTACAATGAGCAGTTCTTC
TRBV6-4	17	TRBJ2-2	once	TRBD2	CASSDSLAIANTGELFF	TGTGCCAGCAGTGACTCACTAGCGATAGCGAACACCGGGGAGCTGTTTTTT
TRBV6-4	17	TRBJ2-7	-	TRBD2	CASSDFISGRATYEQYF	TGTGCCAGCAGTGACTTCATTAGCGGGAGGGCAACCTACGAGCAGTACTTC
TRBV5-1	16	TRBJ2-1	few	-	CASSLVAGGGYNEQFF	TGCGCCAGCAGCTTGGTGGCTGGGGGCGGCTACAATGAGCAGTTCTTC
TRBV28	14	TRBJ2-7	-	TRBD1	CASRSAGTAYEQYF	TGTGCCAGCAGGTCGGCCGGGACAGCCTACGAGCAGTACTTC
TRBV6-4	17	TRBJ2-1	-	TRBD2	CASSGGLAGISYNEQFF	TGTGCCAGCAGTGGGGGACTAGCGGGAATTTCCTACAATGAGCAGTTCTTC
TRBV7-9	12	TRBJ1-1	-	TRBD1	CASSLGDRGAFF	TGTGCCAGCAGCTTAGGGGACAGGGGGGCTTTCTTT
TRBV30	16	TRBJ2-5	-	TRBD2	CAWTGTSGRLQETQYF	TGTGCCTGGACCGGGACTAGCGGGAGATTACAAGAGACCCAGTACTTC
TRBV2	14	TRBJ2-1	-	TRBD2	CASSVLAADNEQFF	TGTGCCAGCAGTGTTCTAGCGGCGGACAATGAGCAGTTCTTC
TRBV2	17	TRBJ2-5	-	TRBD2	CASSELGAGVGQETQYF	TGTGCCAGCAGTGAACTGGGAGCGGGAGTAGGGCAAGAGACCCAGTACTTC
TRBV6-6	15	TRBJ2-1	-	TRBD1	CASSRAPDRGNEQFF	TGTGCCAGCAGCCGAGCGCCGGACAGGGGGAATGAGCAGTTCTTC
TRBV2	16	TRBJ2-7	-	TRBD1	CASTQTGGGSLYEQYF	TGTGCCAGCACCCAAACAGGGGGCGGCTCATTGTACGAGCAGTACTTC
TRBV2	13	TRBJ2-5	-	-	CASSRDTQETQYF	TGTGCCAGCAGTAGGGACACCCAAGAGACCCAGTACTTC
TRBV6-1	14	TRBJ2-5	-	-	CASNFYQLQETQYF	TGTGCCAGCAATTTCTACCAACTCCAAGAGACCCAGTACTTC
TRBV6-1	14	TRBJ2-7	-	TRBD1	CASTPGQPYYEQYF	TGTGCCAGCACCCCGGGACAGCCTTACTACGAGCAGTACTTC
TRBV5-4	16	TRBJ2-1	-	TRBD2	CASSAPLAGGRNEQFF	TGTGCCAGCAGCGCCCCACTAGCGGGAGGTCGGAATGAGCAGTTCTTC
TRBV5-4	16	TRBJ2-1	once	TRBD2	CASSSGTSGNIGEQFF	TGTGCCAGCAGCTCCGGGACTAGCGGGAACATCGGTGAGCAGTTCTTC
TRBV28	15	TRBJ1-4	-	TRBD1	CASSSGQGPNEKLFF	TGTGCCAGCAGTTCAGGACAGGGCCCTAATGAAAAACTGTTTTTT
TRBV7-4	12	TRBJ1-1	-	-	CASSSPGAEAFF	TGTGCCAGCAGCTCCCCGGGGGCTGAAGCTTTCTTT